The sequence of this TCR beta chain was determined in a study of blood T cell repertoires in COVID-19. The overall study: Nucleic acid was either cDNA or gDNA, and it came from T cells, B-cell-depleted T cells, or PBMCs.

The CDR3 extends over 16 amino acids. Unmatched junction bases numbered 8, after V lost 0 bases and J lost 3 bases. From germline, CDR1 is SQVTM and CDR2 ANQGSEA. The authors' processing: By means of reference gene primer amplification, nucleated cell counts were estimated. Here immunoSEQ multiplex PCR was the method, and the copy in TCRdb shows in-frame clones only, minus some. V and J calls plus clone size are reproduced from that table; the DNA served to infer D and trimming. The sample lists about 150,000 clones, roughly 77% occurring once. The clonotype comes from a man aged 60-69 years with acute or convalescent COVID-19. Sequences were obtained from peripheral blood. V is TRBV29-1 and J is TRBJ1-3, with 7 positions matching TRBD1. In DNA form, the CDR3 reads TGCAGCGTTGAAGATGGGGGTGGGACAGTTGGAAACACCATATATTTT. Its translation: CSVEDGGGTVGNTIYF.